These 14 T cell receptor beta chains were all obtained from the same sample, sequenced in a study of beta chain features in type 1 diabetes. The entirety of the isolated RNA underwent reverse transcription, so expressed TCRB transcripts were sequenced. Clones were read by immunoSEQ multiplex PCR, and TCRdb kept only the in-frame ones, dropping some. The table records about 150,000 clones, roughly 10% of them present only once. Sequenced input: central memory CD4+ T cells from blood. These receptors were taken from a man aged 18-30 years in good health.

For this clone: Different DNA sequences within this sample yield the same CDR3. The chain is built from TRBV29-1 and TRBJ1-1; TRBD1 matches at 8 bases. Unmatched junction bases numbered 5, after V lost 6 bases and J lost 5 bases. The CDR3 length is 12 residues. The germline gives CDR1 SQVTM, CDR2 ANQGSEA. This chain's CDR3 is CSVATGVTEAFF. The CDR3 coding sequence is TGCAGCGTGGCGACAGGGGTTACTGAAGCTTTCTTT.

This clone has more than one count but fewer than ten. The DNA for the CDR3 is TGTGCCATCAGAGACGCAACTAATGAAAAACTGTTTTTT. Protein sequence: CAIRDATNEKLFF. The V call is TRBV10-3, the J call TRBJ1-4; D unclear. The CDR3 runs to 13 residues. Germline V gives CDR1 ENHRY, CDR2 SYGVKD. V lost 6 bases and J lost 0, with 5 bases in between.

This chain connects TRBV7-2 to TRBJ1-6; 9 positions match TRBD1. After removal of 5 bases from V and 13 bases from J, the junction contained 9 bases not matched to a gene. Germline V gene sequence: CDR1 SGHTA, CDR2 FQGNSA. The CDR3 totals 14 residues. The CDR3 DNA follows: TGTGCCAGCAGCCTGAACAGGGGGCAGGGGCCCCTCCACTTT. Its protein product is CASSLNRGQGPLHF.

J is TRBJ2-1 and V is TRBV7-2, with D possibly matching TRBD1 (6 bases). Germline V gene lookup returns CDR1 SGHTA and CDR2 FQGNSA. The CDR3 runs 16 residues. The V gene lost 5 bases and the J gene lost 1 base, with 15 bases spanning the gap. CDR3: CASSLNGQGSYNEQFF. For the CDR3, the DNA is TGTGCCAGCAGCCTAAACGGCCAGGGGTCCTACAATGAGCAGTTCTTC.

This clone was counted many times. The genes are TRBV7-2 and TRBJ2-2; D not certain. This CDR3 has 14 amino acids. Germline V CDR1 and CDR2: SGHTA, FQGNSA. The V and J ends lost 5 bases and 7 bases respectively, with 14 bases between them. CDR3 region: CASSIGSYYGELFF. CDR3 in DNA: TGTGCCAGCAGCATCGGGTCATACTACGGGGAGCTGTTTTTT.

This chain joins TRBV5-1 and TRBJ2-7, with 10 bases matching TRBD2. The CDR3 loop spans 14 amino acids. J gave up 3 bases and V 3 bases, and 3 bases lay outside the gene matches. Germline values: CDR1 SGHRS, CDR2 YFSETQ. CDR3 sequence (DNA): TGCGCCAGCAGCTCCAGCGGGAGGGGCTACGAGCAGTACTTC. This codes for CASSSSGRGYEQYF.

In its sample, this clone was seen a few times. V usage is TRBV9 and J usage is TRBJ2-3, with D perhaps TRBD2 (6 bases). CDR1 and CDR2 (germline): SGDLS, YYNGEE. V lost 0 bases and J lost 6, with 8 bases in between. The CDR3 spans 13 residues. The CDR3 region is CASSVGGGDTQYF. The CDR3 DNA sequence: TGTGCCAGCAGCGTAGGAGGAGGGGATACGCAGTATTTT.

This clone has a handful of counts. The chain links TRBV18 to TRBJ2-3; D unresolved. Trimming removed 2 bases at V and 1 base at J, with 10 bases between. Germline V gene lookup returns CDR1 KGHSH and CDR2 LQKENI. The CDR3 sequence is 15 residues long. The CDR3 DNA follows: TGTGCCAGCTCACCAAATCCCAGCGGCACAGATACGCAGTATTTT. Its translation is CASSPNPSGTDTQYF.

The CDR3: CASSQGSIRDTQYF. The CDR3 coding sequence is TGTGCCAGCAGCCAAGGCTCTATCAGGGATACGCAGTATTTT. The V and J genes are TRBV14 and TRBJ2-3; the D is unclear. CDR1 and CDR2 (germline): SGHDN, FVKESK. Trimming took off 1 base at V and 6 bases at J, with 11 bases between the two ends. This CDR3 comprises 14 residues.

This clone occurred many times. The chain employs TRBV7-9 and TRBJ2-3, with D tentatively TRBD2 (6 bases). Trimming removed 3 bases at V and 1 base at J, with 8 bases between. The germline V gene has CDR1 SEHNR and CDR2 FQNEAQ (reference sequence). The CDR3 is made up of 14 amino acids. CDR3 protein: CASSFGTGTDTQYF. CDR3 in DNA: TGTGCCAGCAGCTTCGGGACTGGCACAGATACGCAGTATTTT.

Only a few counts were recorded for this clone. The genes are TRBV5-1 and TRBJ2-3; D is undetermined. Germline CDR1 SGHRS, CDR2 YFSETQ. V was shortened by 3 bases and J by 1 base, with 9 bases between the two germline ends. The CDR3 loop spans 14 amino acids. In DNA form, the CDR3 reads TGCGCCAGCAGCTCCCGGGTTCGCACAGATACGCAGTATTTT. It yields the protein CASSSRVRTDTQYF.

This clone was seen a few times. For the CDR3, the DNA is TGTGCCACCAGCAGAGATTTAGCGAGCACAGATACGCAGTATTTT. Encoded protein: CATSRDLASTDTQYF. This chain connects TRBV15 to TRBJ2-3, with D maybe TRBD2 (5 bases). Germline assignment: CDR1 LNHNV and CDR2 YYDKDF (reference sequence). With 0 bases removed from V and 0 bases from J, the gap between germline ends came to 7 bases. The CDR3 contains 15 residues.

The chain carries TRBV2 and TRBJ1-6, with 10 bases fitting TRBD1. CDR3 length: 13 residues. Germline V gives CDR1 SNHLY, CDR2 FYNNEI. V trimming: 6 bases; J trimming: 7 bases; junction bases outside the gene matches: 0. The CDR3 region is CASRGQGNSPLHF. The CDR3 nucleotides are TGTGCCAGCAGGGGACAGGGGAATTCACCCCTCCACTTT.

A few counts support this clone. The chain links TRBV28 to TRBJ2-1, with a tentative D call TRBD1 (5 bases). Germline assignment: CDR1 MDHEN and CDR2 SYDVKM. This CDR3 is 16 amino acids long. Between the trimmed V and J ends, which lost 2 bases and 0 bases, there was a span of 11 bases. CDR3 amino acids: CASSLAGRLSYNEQFF. The CDR3, as DNA: TGTGCCAGCAGTTTAGCAGGGCGCCTCTCCTACAATGAGCAGTTCTTC.